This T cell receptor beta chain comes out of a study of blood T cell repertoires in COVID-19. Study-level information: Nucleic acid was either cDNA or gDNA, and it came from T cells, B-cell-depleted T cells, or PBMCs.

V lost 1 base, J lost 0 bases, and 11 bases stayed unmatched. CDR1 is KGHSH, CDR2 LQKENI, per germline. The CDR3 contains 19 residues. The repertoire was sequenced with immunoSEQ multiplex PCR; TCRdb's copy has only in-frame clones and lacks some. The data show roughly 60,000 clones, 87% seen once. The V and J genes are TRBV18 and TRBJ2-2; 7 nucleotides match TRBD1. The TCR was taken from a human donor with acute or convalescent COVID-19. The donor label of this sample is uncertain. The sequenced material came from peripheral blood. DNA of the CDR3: TGTGCCAGCTCACCACGCCCACTCGACAGGGCCACGAACACCGGGGAGCTGTTTTTT. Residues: CASSPRPLDRATNTGELFF.